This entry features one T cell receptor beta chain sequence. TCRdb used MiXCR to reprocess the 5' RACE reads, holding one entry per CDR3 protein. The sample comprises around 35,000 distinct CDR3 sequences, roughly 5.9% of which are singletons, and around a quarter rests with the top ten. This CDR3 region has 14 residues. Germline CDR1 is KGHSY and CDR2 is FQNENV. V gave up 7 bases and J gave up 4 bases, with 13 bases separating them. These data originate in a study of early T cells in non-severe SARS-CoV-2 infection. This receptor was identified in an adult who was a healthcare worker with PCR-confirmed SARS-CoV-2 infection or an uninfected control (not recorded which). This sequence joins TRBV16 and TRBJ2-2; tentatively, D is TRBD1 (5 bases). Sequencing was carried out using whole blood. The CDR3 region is CASKPGSITGELFF. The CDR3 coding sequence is TGTGCCAGCAAGCCAGGGTCGATCACCGGGGAGCTGTTTTTT.